This TCR beta chain emerged from a study of CD8 T cells in Susac syndrome. Germline CDR1 PRHDT, CDR2 FYEKMQ (reference sequence). Trimming cost V 1 base and J 3 bases, with 10 bases left between them. The CDR3 covers 15 residues. Random hexamers were used to reverse transcribe an amount of about 0.45 to 1 ug RNA. TCRdb re-analysed the immunoSEQ multiplex PCR reads in MiXCR, keeping a single row per CDR3 protein. The data contain 1,700 or so distinct CDR3 sequences, less than 65% of them singletons. Staining for CD27 and CD45RA set out the memory subsets used for TEMRA sorting. V gene TRBV13 combines with J gene TRBJ2-1; D possibly uses TRBD1 or TRBD2 (5 bases each). This receptor was obtained from a human donor with Susac syndrome. The sequenced sample was CD8+ TEMRA cells from PBMCs. Sample subset: FACS-sorted terminally differentiated effector memory CD8+ T cells re-expressing CD45RA (CD8+ TEMRA). For the CDR3, the DNA is TGTGCCAGCAGCTTAGTGGGGGTAGTCTACAATGAGCAGTTCTTC. This gives the protein CASSLVGVVYNEQFF.